One and the same sample provided the 4 T cell receptor beta chains below, sequenced in a study of CXCR3-negative and CXCR3-positive naive CD8 T cells. 5' RACE that incorporated UMI labels was used to prepare the TRB cDNA libraries. TCRdb reprocessed the 5' RACE reads and stores each CDR3 protein as one record, lacking DNA. The table lists about 81,000 distinct CDR3 sequences. The sample taken for sequencing was naive CXCR3- CD8+ T cells from blood. The subset: CD45RO-CCR7+CD27+CD95- naive CD8+ T cells lacking CXCR3 (TNR3-). These receptors originate from a human donor in good health. Some clones in this sample may be carry-over from other donors' samples.

The rearrangement uses TRBV3-1 and TRBJ2-3; the D gene TCRdb calls, TRBD2, cannot be checked with no DNA. There are 20 residues in the CDR3. From germline, CDR1 is LGHDT and CDR2 YNNKEL (reference sequence). CDR3 protein: CASSQEGALGLSGSMGTQYF.

This chain links TRBV4-2 with TRBJ2-1; there is no DNA to check the TCRdb D call of TRBD2. Germline V gene data show CDR1 as LGHNA and CDR2 as YNFKEQ. The CDR3 runs 17 residues. This CDR3 is CASSLTEAGEAYNEQFF.

Measured by frequency, this clonotype is medium-sized. The J gene is TRBJ1-1, the V gene TRBV30; TCRdb designates TRBD1, a call that cannot be tested without DNA. CDR1 is GTSNPN and CDR2 is SVGIG in the germline V gene (reference sequence). CDR3 length equals 14 residues. The CDR3 spells CAWSVLRGQSGAFF.

The genes are TRBV9 and TRBJ2-2; the D gene TCRdb calls, TRBD1, cannot be checked with no DNA. The CDR3 spans 17 residues. The germline gives CDR1 SGDLS, CDR2 YYNGEE. The CDR3 loop reads CASSEGDGTGLTGELFF.